The 30 T cell receptor beta chains below were found in one sample sequenced in a study of breast tumors, draining lymph nodes, adjacent tissues. TCRdb re-called the multiplex PCR reads through MiXCR, storing one row per CDR3 protein. The table lists some 130,000 distinct CDR3 sequences, about 20% of them singletons. The lymph nodes were axillary draining lymph nodes from breast cancer patients. The sequencing sample was made of axillary lymph node tissue. These receptors were collected from a female donor with breast cancer. Some clones in this sample may be carry-over from other donors' samples.

This clonotype was picked up many times. This rearrangement joins TRBV5-8 to TRBJ2-7, with D possibly being TRBD1 or TRBD2 (5 bases each). Germline V gives CDR1 SGHTS, CDR2 YDEGEE. The ends were cut back, 1 base at V and 0 bases at J, with 14 bases in the middle. The CDR3 length is 16 residues. CDR3 DNA sequence: TGTGCCAGCAGCTTGTTACCGGGACCTAACTCCTACGAGCAGTACTTC. Protein product: CASSLLPGPNSYEQYF.

This clonotype was picked up many times. The chain couples TRBV12-3 or TRBV12-4 to TRBJ2-6; D perhaps matches TRBD1 (5 bases). The CDR3 length is 14 residues. V dropped 5 bases and J dropped 4 bases, with 9 bases sitting between them. The DNA of the CDR3 is TGTGCCAGCAGTAGGGGATTAGGGGCCAACGTCCTGACTTTC. This codes for CASSRGLGANVLTF.

There are many counts of this clonotype. V and J are TRBV6-5 and TRBJ1-2, with D maybe TRBD1 (6 bases). V was trimmed by 6 bases and J by 4 bases, leaving 15 bases between them. The germline V gene has CDR1 MNHEY and CDR2 SVGAGI. CDR3 length equals 14 residues. The CDR3 bases are TGTGCCAGCAGGAAGACAGGTGTTCCCTATGGCTACACCTTC. Translation gives CASRKTGVPYGYTF.

This clonotype was seen many times. The rearrangement joins TRBV7-6 to TRBJ1-4; tentatively, D is TRBD1 (5 bases). Germline V gene sequence: CDR1 SGHVS, CDR2 FNYEAQ. The CDR3 loop spans 15 amino acids. V was trimmed by 0 bases and J by 4 bases, leaving 9 bases between them. The CDR3 region is CASSLAGDVNEKLFF. DNA for the CDR3: TGTGCCAGCAGCTTAGCGGGGGATGTTAATGAAAAACTGTTTTTT.

In its sample, this clonotype was seen a few times. At one boundary the junction diverges from the germline segment, which might be a read error. The chain joins TRBV27 to TRBJ1-6, with TRBD1 identical over 8 bases. The germline V gene has CDR1 MNHEY and CDR2 SMNVEV (reference sequence). The CDR3 consists of 16 residues. The CDR3 loop is CAGSPPGQGGNSPLHF. The CDR3 bases are TGTGCCGGCAGTCCCCCCGGACAGGGTGGGAATTCACCCCTCCACTTT.

This clonotype was counted ten times or more. The chain recombines TRBV2 with TRBJ2-7; 7 bases map to TRBD1. Germline V lookup: CDR1 SNHLY, CDR2 FYNNEI. Trimming at V came to 7 bases and at J to 4 bases, leaving 13 bases not matched to a gene. The CDR3 is made up of 15 amino acids. The DNA for the CDR3 is TGTGCCAGCAATAAACAAGACAGGGTTGGATACGAGCAGTACTTC. Protein: CASNKQDRVGYEQYF.

This clonotype has only a few counts. A junction end diverges from the germline sequence, so it may reflect a read error. The rearrangement joins TRBV6-1 to TRBJ1-3; unclear D gene. The CDR3 runs 14 residues. Germline lookup yields CDR1 MNHNS and CDR2 SASEGT. The CDR3 here is CASKRTEAANTVYF. CDR3 DNA: TGTGCCAGCAAACGGACGGAGGCGGCAAACACCGTATATTTT.

The chain combines TRBV7-3 with TRBJ2-6; unclear D gene. Germline values: CDR1 SGHTA, CDR2 FQGTGA. Trimming took 8 bases from V and 0 from J, leaving 14 bases between them. This CDR3 is 16 amino acids long. The CDR3 nucleotides read TGTGCCAGCGGGCTCCTAGTGCACTCTGGGGCCAACGTCCTGACTTTC. This sequence encodes CASGLLVHSGANVLTF.

About this clonotype itself: This may arise from a read error, as a much more abundant clone is one base away. The chain recombines TRBV5-4 with TRBJ1-2; 8 bases align to TRBD1. Per the germline V gene, CDR1 is SGHNT and CDR2 is YYREEE (reference sequence). The CDR3 covers 15 residues. The CDR3 spells CASSLGGQANYGYAF. In DNA form, the CDR3 reads TGTGCCAGCAGCTTAGGGGGACAGGCTAACTATGGCTACGCCTTC.

At least ten counts were recorded for this clonotype. This chain connects TRBV5-1 to TRBJ2-3; 8 positions match TRBD1. The CDR3 length is 14 residues. The germline V gene has CDR1 SGHRS and CDR2 YFSETQ. V was clipped by 4 bases and J by 1 base; unmatched bases: 2. CDR3 protein: CASSPRGRTDTQYF. Written as DNA, the CDR3 is TGCGCCAGCAGCCCCAGGGGGCGCACAGATACGCAGTATTTT. Supplemented by reference TRBV5-1 and TRBJ2-3, the full variable domain reads KAGVTQTPRYLIKTRGQQVTLSCSPISGHRSVSWYQQTPGQGLQFLFEYFSETQRNKGNFPGRFSGRQFSNSRSEMNVSTLELGDSALYLCASSPRGRTDTQYFGPGTRLTVL.

This clonotype appeared a single time. A much larger clone differs from this one at a single base, so this may be a read error. The genes are TRBV5-6 and TRBJ1-5; 7 nucleotides match TRBD1. CDR3 length: 16 residues. After removal of 3 bases from V and 3 bases from J, the junction contained 9 bases not matched to a gene. Germline V gene data show CDR1 as SGHDT and CDR2 as YYEEEE. The CDR3 region is CASSSSEQGTNQPQHF. For the CDR3, the DNA is TGTGCCAGCAGCTCCTCCGAACAGGGGACCAATCAGCCCCAGCATTTT.

This clonotype was counted ten times or more. In DNA form, the CDR3 reads TGTGCCAGCAGCCATCTTAGCGGGGTAGAAGAGACCCAGTACTTC. It is translated as CASSHLSGVEETQYF. The chain joins TRBV7-8 to TRBJ2-5, with 8 bases fitting TRBD2. The germline V gene encodes CDR1 SGHVS and CDR2 FQNEAQ. The CDR3 loop spans 15 amino acids. The junction had 8 bases not matched to a gene; V was cut back by 5 bases and J by 3 bases.

The sample holds a few counts of this clonotype. A read error may explain this, as a much larger clone is one base away. The chain recombines TRBV5-1 with TRBJ1-2; TRBD1 aligns across 8 bases. The CDR3 consists of 15 residues. In germline, CDR1 is SGHRS, CDR2 YFSETQ. The DNA for the CDR3 is TGCGCCAGCGGCTTGGCAGGGGGCATGAACTATGGCTACACCTTC. The encoded protein is CASGLAGGMNYGYTF.

About this clonotype itself: This may be a read error, as it is one base from a much larger clone. The chain joins TRBV7-9 to TRBJ2-1; 9 bases agree with TRBD2. This CDR3 region has 15 residues. The germline V gene has CDR1 SEHNR and CDR2 FQNEAQ (reference sequence). V dropped 1 base and J dropped 6; count of bases not matched to a gene: 4. The chain's CDR3 is CASSLEVAGANEQFF. CDR3 sequence (DNA): TGTGCCAGCAGCTTAGAGGTAGCGGGAGCCAATGAGCAGTTCTTC.

This clonotype was recorded at least ten times. This chain links TRBV9 with TRBJ2-3, with unresolved D. CDR3 length equals 13 residues. Germline V gene data show CDR1 as SGDLS and CDR2 as YYNGEE. V shed 3 bases and J shed 3 bases, with 8 bases lying between them. The CDR3 DNA is TGTGCCAGCAGCGCCAGTCCAACAGATACGCAGTATTTT. As protein: CASSASPTDTQYF. Based on the CDR3 plus reference TRBV9 and TRBJ2-3, the full variable domain is DSGVTQTPKHLITATGQRVTLRCSPRSGDLSVYWYQQSLDQGLQFLIQYYNGEERAKGNILERFSAQQFPDLHSELNLSSLELGDSALYFCASSASPTDTQYFGPGTRLTVL.

CDR3 in amino acids: CASSPRGAAYNEQFF. The CDR3, as DNA: TGTGCCAGCAGCCCGAGGGGGGCGGCCTACAATGAGCAGTTCTTC. The V and J genes are TRBV5-6 and TRBJ2-1, with D perhaps given as TRBD1 or TRBD2 (6 bases each). Trimming pared 4 bases from V and 2 bases from J, leaving 13 bases between. The CDR3 is 15 amino acids. CDR1 and CDR2 from the germline V gene are SGHDT and YYEEEE.

This clonotype was detected ten times or more. The rearrangement links TRBV7-9 to TRBJ2-1, with TRBD1 matching over 8 bases. J lost 3 bases, V lost 5 bases, and 3 bases had no gene match. Germline V gene data show CDR1 as SEHNR and CDR2 as FQNEAQ (reference sequence). The CDR3 loop spans 14 amino acids. CDR3 sequence: CASSPRGHYNEQFF. CDR3 DNA: TGTGCCAGCAGCCCCAGGGGGCACTACAATGAGCAGTTCTTC.

In this sample, this clonotype turned up many times. This chain joins TRBV3-1 and TRBJ2-3, with D maybe TRBD2 (7 bases). The CDR3 spans 15 residues. Germline V lookup: CDR1 LGHDT, CDR2 YNNKEL (reference sequence). V lost 2 bases, J lost 4 bases, and 13 bases lay in between. CDR3 loop: CASSQMGEGADTQYF. Here the CDR3 DNA reads TGTGCCAGCAGCCAAATGGGGGAGGGGGCAGATACGCAGTATTTT.

The chain is built from TRBV28 and TRBJ1-4; no firm D call. CDR1 and CDR2 from the germline V gene are MDHEN and SYDVKM. This CDR3 is built from 11 residues. V lost 2 bases and J 7 bases, leaving 2 bases between the germline ends. The CDR3 region has the DNA TGTGCCAGCAGTTTAAGTGAAAAACTGTTTTTT. It encodes CASSLSEKLFF.

J is TRBJ1-2 and V is TRBV11-2; D might be TRBD1 (5 bases). Per the germline V gene, CDR1 is SGHAT and CDR2 is FQNNGV. The CDR3 sequence is 16 residues long. The V gene lost 5 bases and the J gene lost 5 bases, with 21 bases spanning the gap. The CDR3 sequence: CASSATRGPTVYGYTF. CDR3 nucleotide sequence: TGTGCCAGCAGCGCAACTCGGGGACCGACAGTGTATGGCTACACCTTC.

This clonotype appeared many times. This chain joins TRBV24-1 and TRBJ2-5, with no clear D. Trimming took 3 bases from V and 1 from J, leaving 11 bases between them. CDR3 length: 15 residues. CDR1 and CDR2 from the germline V gene are KGHDR and SFDVKD. DNA for the CDR3: TGTGCCACCAGTGATCCAACCTACAGCCAAGAGACCCAGTACTTC. Encoded protein: CATSDPTYSQETQYF.

The table lists this clonotype with many counts. The V and J genes are TRBV20-1 and TRBJ1-2; D uncertain. With 2 bases removed from V and 0 bases from J, the gap between germline ends came to 16 bases. Germline V gene lookup returns CDR1 DFQATT and CDR2 SNEGSKA (reference sequence). This CDR3 is 16 amino acids long. CDR3 sequence: CSARPPQAQANYGYTF. DNA for the CDR3: TGCAGTGCTAGACCCCCCCAGGCTCAAGCTAACTATGGCTACACCTTC.

In this sample, this clonotype turned up many times. The rearrangement joins TRBV4-2 to TRBJ2-5, with D possibly being TRBD2 (6 bases). Between the trimmed V and J ends, which lost 2 bases and 5 bases, there was a span of 12 bases. Germline V gives CDR1 LGHNA, CDR2 YNFKEQ. This CDR3 has 14 amino acids. CDR3 nucleotide sequence: TGTGCCAGCAGCCAAAGGGACTCTGGGGAGACCCAGTACTTC. Its protein product is CASSQRDSGETQYF.

This clonotype was seen at least ten times. V is TRBV7-9 and J is TRBJ1-4, with D maybe TRBD1 (6 bases). The CDR3 spans 16 residues. Trimming stripped 5 bases from V and 1 base from J, with 14 bases between. The germline CDR1 and CDR2 sequences are SEHNR and FQNEAQ (reference sequence). CDR3 nucleotide sequence: TGTGCCAGCAGCGGAGAGGACAGCAGAACTAATGAAAAACTGTTTTTT. It specifies CASSGEDSRTNEKLFF.

This clonotype occurred a few times. This may be a read error: a much more frequent sequence differs by one nucleotide. The rearrangement links TRBV15 to TRBJ1-5, with TRBD1 as a possible D gene (6 bases). The CDR3 is 17 residues long. The germline CDR1 and CDR2 sequences are LNHNV and YYDKDF (reference sequence). CDR3 bases: TGTGCCGCCAGCCGAGCCCTTGGACAGTCTAGCAATCAGCCCCAGCATTTT. It translates to CAASRALGQSSNQPQHF.

This clonotype was counted ten times or more. This sequence joins TRBV20-1 and TRBJ2-3, with D possibly matching TRBD2 (6 bases). There are 14 residues in the CDR3. The germline V and J ends were trimmed by 5 bases and 1 base, with 13 bases remaining between them. Per the germline V gene, CDR1 is DFQATT and CDR2 is SNEGSKA (reference sequence). The CDR3 loop reads CSADLARGTDTQYF. The CDR3 DNA sequence: TGCAGTGCTGATCTAGCGCGGGGCACAGATACGCAGTATTTT.

This clonotype showed up many times. The CDR3 DNA is TGTGCCAGCTCACCGACAGGTACATTAGAGGATTCACCCCTCCACTTT. It encodes CASSPTGTLEDSPLHF. The chain recombines TRBV18 with TRBJ1-6, with a weak D call TRBD1 (6 bases). The germline V gene encodes CDR1 KGHSH and CDR2 LQKENI. The CDR3 runs to 16 residues. The V gene lost 3 bases and the J gene lost 8 bases, with 17 bases spanning the gap.

This clonotype was detected many times. The chain joins TRBV29-1 to TRBJ2-3; 10 nucleotides line up with TRBD1. This CDR3 comprises 15 residues. The V gene's germline CDR1 is SQVTM and CDR2 ANQGSEA. V shed 5 bases, J shed 4 bases, and the junction held 9 bases outside the gene matches. CDR3 sequence: CSVYTPGQGSDTQYF. The CDR3 DNA sequence: TGCAGCGTTTATACTCCGGGACAGGGGTCAGATACGCAGTATTTT.

In its sample, this clonotype was seen many times. This chain connects TRBV4-1 to TRBJ1-2; weak D call: TRBD1 (5 bases). The CDR3 totals 15 residues. The germline gives CDR1 MGHRA, CDR2 YSYEKL. V dropped 4 bases and J dropped 5 bases, with 17 bases sitting between them. CDR3 sequence reads: CASSLFAGNSYGYTF. In nucleotides, the CDR3 is TGCGCCAGCAGCCTTTTTGCAGGGAACTCTTATGGCTACACCTTC.

J is TRBJ2-1 and V is TRBV18; D tentatively fits TRBD1 or TRBD2 (5 bases each). V was pared by 0 bases and J by 3 bases, with 15 bases between. There are 17 residues in the CDR3. Germline V gene data show CDR1 as KGHSH and CDR2 as LQKENI. The CDR3 coding sequence is TGTGCCAGCTCACCACCGGATCCGGGACCAAGCTACAATGAGCAGTTCTTC. Translation: CASSPPDPGPSYNEQFF.